This T cell receptor (beta chain) stems from a study of blood T cell repertoires in COVID-19. Study overall: Material from acute and convalescent COVID-19 was sourced from the United States, Italy and Spain. The analysed material was cDNA or gDNA that came from T cells, B-cell-depleted T cells, or PBMCs.

In the authors' methods: Reference gene primer amplification in the assay estimated nucleated cell counts. Clones were read by immunoSEQ multiplex PCR, and TCRdb kept only the in-frame ones, dropping some. D and trimming were read from the DNA, whereas the V and J calls and clone size are those reported in that table. The repertoire holds 150,000 or so clones, with around 90% as singletons. CDR3 size: 14 residues. V lost 7 bases and J lost 4; bases outside the gene matches: 5. In germline, CDR1 is MRHNA, CDR2 SNTAGT. The sequenced material came from peripheral blood. The V and J genes are TRBV6-4 and TRBJ2-2, with TRBD1 matching over 8 bases. The sequence was obtained from a man between 60 and 75 years old with acute or convalescent COVID-19. The CDR3 region has the DNA TGTGCCAGCAAAGAAGGGACAGGCACCGGGGAGCTGTTTTTT. This translates into CASKEGTGTGELFF.